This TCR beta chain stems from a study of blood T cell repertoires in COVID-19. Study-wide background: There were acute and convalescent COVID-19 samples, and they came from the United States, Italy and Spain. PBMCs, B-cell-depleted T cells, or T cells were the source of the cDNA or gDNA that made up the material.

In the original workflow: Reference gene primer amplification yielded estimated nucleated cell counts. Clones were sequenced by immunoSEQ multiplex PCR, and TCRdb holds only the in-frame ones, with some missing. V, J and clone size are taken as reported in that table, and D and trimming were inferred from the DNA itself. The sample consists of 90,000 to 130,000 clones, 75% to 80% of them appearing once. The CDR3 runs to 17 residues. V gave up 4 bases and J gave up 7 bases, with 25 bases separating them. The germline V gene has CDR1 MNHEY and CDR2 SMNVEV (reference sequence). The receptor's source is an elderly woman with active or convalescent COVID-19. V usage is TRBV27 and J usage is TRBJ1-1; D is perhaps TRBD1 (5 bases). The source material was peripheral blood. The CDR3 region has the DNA TGTGCCAGCAGTTCCGAATTACAGGCGCCAGAGGAAGATGAAGCTTTCTTT. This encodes CASSSELQAPEEDEAFF.